These T cell receptor beta chains were read from a single sample in a study of blood T cells in healthy people across ages. TCRdb redid the calling of the 5' RACE reads with MiXCR, one entry per CDR3 protein. The sample gives about 1.6 million distinct CDR3 sequences, about 32% of which show up once; about 10% is in the top ten. The source material was blood. These receptors were obtained from a woman in her thirties in good health. The CDR3 runs from the conserved cysteine through the conserved F or W. D genes are given only for firm matches. Clone sizes are given selectively: once, few, many, or a class where the clone is expanded.

clone size: NA; J gene: TRBJ2-2; V gene: TRBV20-1; D gene: TRBD2; CDR3 DNA: TGCAGTGCCCGACTAGCGGGACTAACCGGGGAGCTGTTTTTT; CDR3 protein: CSARLAGLTGELFF
clone size: few; J gene: TRBJ2-5; V gene: TRBV28; D gene: NA; CDR3 DNA: TGTGCCAGCAGCCCCCCCGGGGTAACCCAAGAGACCCAGTACTTC; CDR3 protein: CASSPPGVTQETQYF
clone size: NA; J gene: TRBJ2-7; V gene: TRBV10-2; D gene: TRBD2; CDR3 DNA: TGCGCCAGCAGAGGTAGCGGGGCGAGCTCCTACGAGCAGTACTTC; CDR3 protein: CASRGSGASSYEQYF
clone size: many; J gene: TRBJ1-5; V gene: TRBV28; D gene: NA; CDR3 DNA: TGTGCCAGCAGACGCCTGGGGTATAGCAATCAGCCCCAGCATTTT; CDR3 protein: CASRRLGYSNQPQHF
clone size: NA; J gene: TRBJ2-3; V gene: TRBV7-2; D gene: TRBD2; CDR3 DNA: TGTGCCAGCAGCCTTAACGGGAGGGTGTCAGATACGCAGTATTTT; CDR3 protein: CASSLNGRVSDTQYF
clone size: NA; J gene: TRBJ2-3; V gene: TRBV2; D gene: TRBD1; CDR3 DNA: TGTGCCAGCAGTGATCCGGGACAGGGGTCAGATACGCAGTATTTT; CDR3 protein: CASSDPGQGSDTQYF
clone size: few; J gene: TRBJ2-5; V gene: TRBV24-1; D gene: NA; CDR3 DNA: TGTGCCACCAGTGCGAGATCGCAGGGGACGGGGACCCAGTACTTC; CDR3 protein: CATSARSQGTGTQYF
clone size: NA; J gene: TRBJ2-3; V gene: TRBV20-1; D gene: NA; CDR3 DNA: TGCAGTGCAACCGGGACGACAAGCACAGATACGCAGTATTTT; CDR3 protein: CSATGTTSTDTQYF
clone size: NA; J gene: TRBJ2-5; V gene: TRBV6-4; D gene: TRBD1; CDR3 DNA: TGTGCCAGCAGTGAGGGACAGGGCCCGACGCCAGCCGAGGCCCAGTACTTC; CDR3 protein: CASSEGQGPTPAEAQYF
clone size: NA; J gene: TRBJ2-4; V gene: TRBV6-1; D gene: NA; CDR3 DNA: TGTGCCAGCAGTGCCTCAGGGGGGCTAAACATTCAGTACTTC; CDR3 protein: CASSASGGLNIQYF
clone size: NA; J gene: TRBJ1-1; V gene: TRBV5-1; D gene: TRBD1; CDR3 DNA: TGCGCCAGCAGCAGGGAGGACAGGGCGGACACTGAAGCTTTCTTT; CDR3 protein: CASSREDRADTEAFF
clone size: NA; J gene: TRBJ1-4; V gene: TRBV10-3; D gene: TRBD1; CDR3 DNA: TGTGCCATCAGTGCCCAAACAGGGGTCGCTGAAAAACGGTTTTTT; CDR3 protein: CAISAQTGVAEKRFF
clone size: few; J gene: TRBJ2-7; V gene: TRBV27; D gene: NA; CDR3 DNA: TGTGCCAGCAGTTTCGTTCAGGGAGCGTACGAGCAGTACTTC; CDR3 protein: CASSFVQGAYEQYF
clone size: NA; J gene: TRBJ2-4; V gene: TRBV3-1; D gene: TRBD1; CDR3 DNA: TGTGCCAGCAGCCCCTACCCGACAGGGACAGGTTTGGGAGTTAAAGCCAAAAACATTCAGTACTTC; CDR3 protein: CASSPYPTGTGLGVKAKNIQYF
clone size: NA; J gene: TRBJ2-1; V gene: TRBV5-1; D gene: NA; CDR3 DNA: TGCGCCAGCACCCAAGGGGGCGGGGGCAATGAGCAGTTCTTC; CDR3 protein: CASTQGGGGNEQFF
clone size: NA; J gene: TRBJ2-3; V gene: TRBV2; D gene: NA; CDR3 DNA: TGTGCCAGCAGCCTCGAAGATGGGGGGCCAAATCCAGATACGCAGTATTTT; CDR3 protein: CASSLEDGGPNPDTQYF
clone size: few; J gene: TRBJ2-1; V gene: TRBV7-9; D gene: NA; CDR3 DNA: TGTGCCAGCAGCCCAACTATCTCCCCTTACAATGAGCAGTTCTTC; CDR3 protein: CASSPTISPYNEQFF
clone size: NA; J gene: TRBJ1-2; V gene: TRBV7-9; D gene: NA; CDR3 DNA: TGTGCCAGCAGCCACACGGGACTGAGCTATGGCTACACCTTC; CDR3 protein: CASSHTGLSYGYTF
clone size: NA; J gene: TRBJ2-7; V gene: TRBV15; D gene: NA; CDR3 DNA: TGTGCCACCAGCAAGGGACGGACCTACGAGCAGTACTTC; CDR3 protein: CATSKGRTYEQYF
clone size: many; J gene: TRBJ2-3; V gene: TRBV20-1; D gene: TRBD2; CDR3 DNA: TGCAGTGCTAGCCCCGCTAGCGGGGGGGAAGATACGCAGTATTTT; CDR3 protein: CSASPASGGEDTQYF
clone size: NA; J gene: TRBJ1-1; V gene: TRBV21-1; D gene: NA; CDR3 DNA: TGTGCCAGCAGCAAAGAATTTGACAGACGCGTTCCAAAACATAACACTGAAGCTTTCTTT; CDR3 protein: CASSKEFDRRVPKHNTEAFF
clone size: NA; J gene: TRBJ1-1; V gene: TRBV7-9; D gene: TRBD1; CDR3 DNA: TGTGCCAGCAGCTCCTGGGACAGGGGACCCAAAAACACTGAAGCTTTCTTT; CDR3 protein: CASSSWDRGPKNTEAFF
clone size: NA; J gene: TRBJ2-6; V gene: TRBV28; D gene: TRBD1; CDR3 DNA: TGTGCCAGCAGTGAACAGGGGGTCTTTGTTGGGGCCAACGTCCTGACTTTC; CDR3 protein: CASSEQGVFVGANVLTF